One sample yielded the 28 T cell receptor beta chains listed below, sequenced in a study of T cells in Graves' hyperthyroidism and ophthalmopathy. TCR beta CDR3 region amplification was performed from RNA transcripts. First-round RT-PCR of the TCR CDR3 relied on the HTBI primer set. TCRdb independently ran MiXCR on the multiplex PCR reads; one entry per CDR3 protein. The table shows fewer than 400,000 distinct CDR3 sequences, with around an eighth occurring only once. Sequencing used blood. These receptors were collected from a man in his fifties or sixties with Graves' ophthalmopathy.

This clonotype turned up a few times. V and J are TRBV20-1 and TRBJ2-1; D is undetermined. The CDR3 sequence is 14 residues long. Looked up from germline, CDR1 is DFQATT and CDR2 is SNEGSKA (reference sequence). V was clipped by 6 bases and J by 1 base, with 13 bases between them. CDR3 region: CSAPQTASYNEQFF. CDR3 nucleotides: TGCAGTGCCCCCCAAACGGCATCCTACAATGAGCAGTTCTTC.

This clonotype came up many times. This rearrangement joins TRBV20-1 to TRBJ1-1, with a possible D match to TRBD1 (5 bases). V lost 1 base to trimming and J lost 0 bases, with 15 bases between them. The CDR3 contains 16 residues. Germline CDR1 DFQATT, CDR2 SNEGSKA (reference sequence). The CDR3 spells CSARAEDKPLNTEAFF. DNA of the CDR3: TGCAGTGCTAGAGCGGAGGACAAGCCCTTGAACACTGAAGCTTTCTTT.

The chain uses TRBV20-1 and TRBJ1-2, with 12 bases lining up with TRBD1. The junction had 10 bases not matched to a gene; V was cut back by 4 bases and J by 7 bases. From germline, CDR1 is DFQATT and CDR2 SNEGSKA (reference sequence). The CDR3 runs 15 residues. CDR3 nucleotides: TGCAGTGCTAAGCGAACCGGGACAGGGGGCTTTGGCTACACCTTC. Encoded protein: CSAKRTGTGGFGYTF.

This clonotype occurred many times. V is TRBV3-1 and J is TRBJ2-1; D is undetermined. The germline V and J ends were trimmed by 4 bases and 4 bases, with 11 bases remaining between them. This CDR3 contains 14 residues. CDR1 and CDR2 (germline): LGHDT, YNNKEL (reference sequence). The CDR3 region is CASSPPSRYNEQFF. CDR3 nucleotide sequence: TGTGCCAGCAGCCCACCCTCTCGGTACAATGAGCAGTTCTTC.

The V and J genes are TRBV2 and TRBJ2-4, with 9 bases fitting TRBD1. Germline V gene sequence: CDR1 SNHLY, CDR2 FYNNEI. V trimming: 6 bases; J trimming: 8 bases; junction bases outside the gene matches: 2. The CDR3 totals 12 residues. The CDR3 sequence: CASRDRGDIQYF. DNA for the CDR3: TGTGCCAGCAGGGACAGGGGAGACATTCAGTACTTC.

This clonotype was seen at least ten times. V usage is TRBV5-1 and J usage is TRBJ1-2; D call uncertain. Germline CDR1 reads SGHRS; CDR2 reads YFSETQ. The CDR3 has 14 amino acids. V dropped 7 bases and J dropped 0 bases, with 13 bases sitting between them. The CDR3 coding sequence is TGCGCCAGCGCGGACGCCCAAGCTAACTATGGCTACACCTTC. It translates to CASADAQANYGYTF.

Note on this clonotype: Just one base apart from a much larger clone, this may be a read error. The V gene is TRBV5-1, the J gene TRBJ2-2, with D perhaps matching TRBD2 (5 bases). This CDR3 has 16 residues. CDR1 is SGHRS, CDR2 YFSETQ, per germline. Trimming took off 4 bases at V and 7 bases at J, with 20 bases between the two ends. The CDR3 DNA follows: TGCGCCAGCAGCCGGAATAGCGACCTTCGGGGCGGGGAGCTGTTTTTT. This sequence encodes CASSRNSDLRGGELFF.

This clonotype was counted at least ten times. V usage is TRBV3-1 and J usage is TRBJ2-2; D is unresolved. The CDR3 consists of 15 residues. Germline CDR1 is LGHDT and CDR2 is YNNKEL (reference sequence). The V end was cut by 0 bases, the J end by 4 bases, with 9 bases between. CDR3 loop: CASSQDGPRTGELFF. The CDR3 DNA sequence: TGTGCCAGCAGCCAAGATGGGCCCCGCACCGGGGAGCTGTTTTTT. Complete variable domain (other parts from reference TRBV3-1 and TRBJ2-2): DTAVSQTPKYLVTQMGNDKSIKCEQNLGHDTMYWYKQDSKKFLKIMFSYNNKELIINETVPNRFSPKSPDKAHLNLHINSLELGDSAVYFCASSQDGPRTGELFFGEGSRLTVL.

The V call is TRBV28, the J call TRBJ2-2; 11 positions match TRBD2. The CDR3 is 16 amino acids. Germline loops: CDR1 MDHEN, CDR2 SYDVKM. The trim removed 6 bases at V and 6 bases at J, leaving 9 bases unmatched. The DNA of the CDR3 is TGTGCCAGCAGGACCAAACTAGCGGGAGTTTCCGGGGAGCTGTTTTTT. Its translation is CASRTKLAGVSGELFF. Based on the CDR3 plus reference TRBV28 and TRBJ2-2, the full variable domain is DVKVTQSSRYLVKRTGEKVFLECVQDMDHENMFWYRQDPGLGLRLIYFSYDVKMKEKGDIPEGYSVSREKKERFSLILESASTNQTSMYLCASRTKLAGVSGELFFGEGSRLTVL.

This clonotype was detected many times. The chain combines TRBV11-3 with TRBJ1-1, with D uncertain. From germline, CDR1 is SGHNT and CDR2 YENEEA. V lost 5 bases to trimming and J lost 2 bases, with 9 bases between them. The CDR3 runs 13 residues. CDR3 loop: CASSPAQNTEAFF. CDR3 bases: TGTGCCAGCAGCCCTGCCCAAAACACTGAAGCTTTCTTT. Supplemented by reference TRBV11-3 and TRBJ1-1, the full variable domain reads EAGVVQSPRYKIIEKKQPVAFWCNPISGHNTLYWYLQNLGQGPELLIRYENEEAVDDSQLPKDRFSAERLKGVDSTLKIQPAELGDSAVYLCASSPAQNTEAFFGQGTRLTVV.

This rearrangement joins TRBV29-1 to TRBJ2-3; D not resolved. The CDR3 sequence is 15 residues long. Germline CDR1 is SQVTM and CDR2 is ANQGSEA. The germline V and J ends were trimmed by 3 bases and 4 bases, with 17 bases remaining between them. The CDR3 DNA reads TGCAGCGTTGATGAAGATGGAAGAGGCTCAGATACGCAGTATTTT. Translated, it gives CSVDEDGRGSDTQYF.

The chain has TRBV7-9 and TRBJ1-4; D not certain. V gave up 10 bases and J gave up 3 bases, with 3 bases separating them. The CDR3 is made up of 10 amino acids. Germline assignment: CDR1 SEHNR and CDR2 FQNEAQ (reference sequence). The CDR3 region has the DNA TGTGCCATCGCTAATGAAAAACTGTTTTTT. It yields the protein CAIANEKLFF.

This chain uses TRBV3-1 with TRBJ1-1, with D perhaps TRBD1 (5 bases). CDR1 is LGHDT, CDR2 YNNKEL, per germline (reference sequence). There are 14 residues in the CDR3. Deletions cut 4 bases from V and 1 base from J, with 10 bases between. The CDR3: CASSPQVSNTEAFF. In nucleotides, the CDR3 is TGTGCCAGCAGCCCACAGGTGTCGAACACTGAAGCTTTCTTT.

The chain links TRBV28 to TRBJ1-1, with a weak D call TRBD1 (5 bases). The ends were cut back, 6 bases at V and 6 bases at J, with 11 bases in the middle. From germline, CDR1 is MDHEN and CDR2 SYDVKM. The CDR3 is 12 residues long. The CDR3, as DNA: TGTGCCAGCAGGGGGGGTCTCGCTGAAGCTTTCTTT. Its protein product is CASRGGLAEAFF.

This clonotype has ten or more counts. This sequence joins TRBV2 and TRBJ2-5, with unresolved D. Germline assignment: CDR1 SNHLY and CDR2 FYNNEI. Trimming removed 4 bases from V and 2 bases from J, with 14 bases in between. This CDR3 is 15 amino acids long. CDR3 protein: CASSVLGRRQETQYF. The CDR3 DNA is TGTGCCAGCAGTGTTTTGGGCAGAAGACAAGAGACCCAGTACTTC.

This chain uses TRBV19 with TRBJ1-1; D might be TRBD1 (6 bases). Germline loops: CDR1 LNHDA, CDR2 SQIVND (reference sequence). There are 10 residues in the CDR3. The CDR3 reads CAGGQTEAFF. CDR3 nucleotides: TGTGCTGGGGGGCAAACTGAAGCTTTCTTT.

For this clonotype: Just one base apart from a much larger clone, this may be a read error. The rearrangement links TRBV4-2 to TRBJ2-1, with TRBD1 matching over 10 bases. Germline-derived CDR1 and CDR2 are LGHNA and YNFKEQ. The CDR3 totals 16 residues. V dropped 0 bases and J dropped 7; count of bases not matched to a gene: 6. The CDR3 reads CASSQEEGQGRNEQFF. The CDR3 DNA reads TGTGCCAGCAGCCAAGAAGAGGGACAGGGGAGGAATGAGCAGTTCTTC.

The chain combines TRBV5-6 with TRBJ1-5; TRBD1 agrees at 10 bases. The V segment lost 2 bases and the J segment 6 bases; nucleotides outside the gene matches: 5. CDR1 SGHDT and CDR2 YYEEEE come from the germline V gene. The CDR3 runs 15 residues. As DNA, the CDR3 is TGTGCCAGCAGCTTCGGACAGGGGGAGGGTCAGCCCCAGCATTTT. Its protein is CASSFGQGEGQPQHF.

This clonotype has a count of ten or more. V and J are TRBV24-1 and TRBJ2-2; the D gene is possibly TRBD2 (6 bases). CDR1 and CDR2 (germline): KGHDR, SFDVKD. This CDR3 spans 17 amino acids. V lost 4 bases and J 5 bases, leaving 19 bases between the germline ends. CDR3 bases: TGTGCCACCAGTGACTTCCTCTCACTGGGGGGAACCGGGGAGCTGTTTTTT. Encoded protein: CATSDFLSLGGTGELFF.

This rearrangement joins TRBV27 to TRBJ2-7; 10 positions agree with TRBD2. Trimming cost V 2 bases and J 6 bases; bases outside gene matches: 4. The CDR3 is 14 residues long. CDR1 is MNHEY and CDR2 is SMNVEV in the germline V gene (reference sequence). The CDR3 bases are TGTGCCAGCAGTTTACTAGCGGGAGTTAGCGAGCAGTACTTC. Amino acid sequence: CASSLLAGVSEQYF.

This clonotype appeared a few times. This chain links TRBV6-1 with TRBJ2-5; 7 positions match TRBD2. The V segment lost 7 bases and the J segment 4 bases; nucleotides outside the gene matches: 15. The germline gives CDR1 MNHNS, CDR2 SASEGT. The CDR3 contains 16 residues. The CDR3 is CASTNSRLAVGETQYF. The CDR3 region has the DNA TGTGCCAGCACCAACTCACGGCTAGCGGTCGGAGAGACCCAGTACTTC.

The gene calls are TRBV7-6 and TRBJ2-7, with a weak D call TRBD2 (6 bases). Germline V gene sequence: CDR1 SGHVS, CDR2 FNYEAQ. The V end lost 1 base, the J end lost 5 bases, and 12 bases lay between the germline ends. The CDR3 has 14 residues. CDR3 protein: CASSLGGAGHEQYF. The CDR3 coding sequence is TGTGCCAGCAGCTTAGGTGGAGCGGGTCACGAGCAGTACTTC.

This clonotype was detected many times. This chain links TRBV20-1 with TRBJ2-5, with TRBD2 matching 7 bases. This CDR3 spans 16 amino acids. After removal of 0 bases from V and 0 bases from J, the junction contained 7 bases not matched to a gene. Germline V gene sequence: CDR1 DFQATT, CDR2 SNEGSKA (reference sequence). CDR3 sequence (DNA): TGCAGTGCTAGAGATCTGCGCGGGAGTTACCAAGAGACCCAGTACTTC. It is translated as CSARDLRGSYQETQYF.

This clonotype was picked up many times. The chain is built from TRBV4-1 and TRBJ1-1, with D tentatively TRBD1 (5 bases). V gave up 1 base and J gave up 7 bases, with 10 bases separating them. The CDR3 loop spans 13 amino acids. Germline lookup yields CDR1 MGHRA and CDR2 YSYEKL. CDR3 in amino acids: CASSQVTRDEAFF. CDR3 bases: TGCGCCAGCAGCCAAGTAACCAGGGATGAAGCTTTCTTT.

Ten or more counts support this clonotype. The chain couples TRBV20-1 to TRBJ1-5, with 9 bases fitting TRBD1. The V gene end was trimmed by 6 bases and the J gene end by 4 bases; junction bases not matched to a gene: 10. Germline CDR1 DFQATT, CDR2 SNEGSKA (reference sequence). The CDR3 is 15 residues long. The CDR3 protein is CSAVSGTGRNQPQHF. CDR3 nucleotides: TGCAGTGCCGTTTCCGGGACAGGGAGGAATCAGCCCCAGCATTTT.

This clonotype was picked up a small number of times. The gene calls are TRBV12-3 or TRBV12-4 and TRBJ1-1, with a possible D match to TRBD1 (6 bases). CDR3 length: 15 amino acids. V was clipped by 5 bases and J by 5 bases, with 18 bases between them. The CDR3: CASSASGDIRTEAFF. CDR3 in DNA: TGTGCCAGCAGTGCCTCAGGGGATATCAGGACTGAAGCTTTCTTT.

Ten or more counts support this clonotype. This chain connects TRBV29-1 to TRBJ1-1; D is unclear. The CDR3 has 13 amino acids. Trimming pared 7 bases from V and 0 bases from J, leaving 12 bases between. The germline gives CDR1 SQVTM, CDR2 ANQGSEA. The CDR3 DNA sequence: TGCAGCGCTATACAGAGCATGAACACTGAAGCTTTCTTT. Translation gives CSAIQSMNTEAFF.

This clonotype has just a few counts. This could be a read error, since a much larger clone is one nucleotide away. The chain is built from TRBV5-1 and TRBJ1-1; D uncertain. Germline assignment: CDR1 SGHRS and CDR2 YFSETQ. This CDR3 is built from 12 residues. CDR3 region: CASSWANTEASF. CDR3 nucleotides: TGCGCCAGCAGCTGGGCGAACACTGAAGCTTCCTTT.